This T cell receptor beta chain emerged from a study of shared clonotypes between healthy human individuals. Every donor was a Caucasian adult from Nashville, Tennessee. As regards this clone: At one boundary the junction diverges from the germline segment, which might be a read error.

Looked up from germline, CDR1 is SSHAT and CDR2 is FNYEAQ (reference sequence). This CDR3 has 14 residues. Assay runs were performed at deep level. Measured with immunoSEQ multiplex PCR; TCRdb has only the in-frame clones, and not every one. The sample lists 1.6 million or so clones, around 98.5% occurring once. Sequenced material: naive CD4+ T cells sorted from blood. As to subset: CD45RA+ positively selected. V gene TRBV7-7 combines with J gene TRBJ2-3, with TRBD1 as a possible D gene (5 bases). The receptor was derived from a man aged 25-45 years in good health. The CDR3 DNA reads as TGTGCTAGCAGCTTATCAGGGAAAACAGATACGCAGTATTTT. This translates into CASSLSGKTDTQYF.